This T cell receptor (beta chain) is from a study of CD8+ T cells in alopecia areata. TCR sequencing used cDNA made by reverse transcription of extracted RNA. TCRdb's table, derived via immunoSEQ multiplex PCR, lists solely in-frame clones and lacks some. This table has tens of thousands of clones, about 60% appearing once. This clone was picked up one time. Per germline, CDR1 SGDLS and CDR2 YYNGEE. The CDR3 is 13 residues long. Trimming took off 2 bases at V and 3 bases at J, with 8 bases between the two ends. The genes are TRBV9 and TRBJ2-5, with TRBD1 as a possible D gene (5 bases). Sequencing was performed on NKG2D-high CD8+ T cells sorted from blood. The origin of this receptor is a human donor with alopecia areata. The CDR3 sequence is CASSVDREETQYF. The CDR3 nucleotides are TGTGCCAGCAGCGTCGACAGAGAAGAGACCCAGTACTTC. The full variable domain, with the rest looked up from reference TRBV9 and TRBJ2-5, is DSGVTQTPKHLITATGQRVTLRCSPRSGDLSVYWYQQSLDQGLQFLIQYYNGEERAKGNILERFSAQQFPDLHSELNLSSLELGDSALYFCASSVDREETQYFGPGTRLLVL.